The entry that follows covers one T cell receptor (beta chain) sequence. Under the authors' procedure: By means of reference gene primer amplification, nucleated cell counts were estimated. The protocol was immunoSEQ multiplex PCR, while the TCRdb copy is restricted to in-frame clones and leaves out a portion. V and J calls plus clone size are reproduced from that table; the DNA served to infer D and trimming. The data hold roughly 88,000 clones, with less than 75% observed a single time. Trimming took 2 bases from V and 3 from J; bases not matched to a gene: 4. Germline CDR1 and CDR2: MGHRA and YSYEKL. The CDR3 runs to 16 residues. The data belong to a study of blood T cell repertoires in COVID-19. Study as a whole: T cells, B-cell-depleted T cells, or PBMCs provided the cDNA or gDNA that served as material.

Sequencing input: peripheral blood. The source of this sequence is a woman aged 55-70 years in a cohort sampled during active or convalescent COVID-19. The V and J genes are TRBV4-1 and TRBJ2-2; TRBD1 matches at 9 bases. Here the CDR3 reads CASSQWTGVDTGELFF. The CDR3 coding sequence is TGCGCCAGCAGCCAATGGACAGGGGTAGACACCGGGGAGCTGTTTTTT.